The rows below give T cell receptor beta chains drawn from one sample of a study of shared clonotypes between healthy human individuals. Generated by immunoSEQ multiplex PCR, the TCRdb table keeps only in-frame clones and is missing some. The sample shows roughly 1,100,000 clones, approximately 76% of them seen only once. The sequenced sample consisted of memory CD4+ T cells sorted from blood. The receptors were gathered from a man aged 18 to 29 in good health. CDR3s include the opening cysteine and the closing phenylalanine or tryptophan. The D gene is left open where the match is weak. Clone size is not always given. Where it is, it says once, few, many or a class for expanded clones.

abundance	d_gene	j_gene	v_gene	len	CDR3aa	CDR3nt
.	.	TRBJ2-7	TRBV18	15	CASSPTPGGVYEQYF	TGTGCCAGCTCACCAACACCGGGCGGGGTTTACGAGCAGTACTTC
.	TRBD2	TRBJ2-1	TRBV7-9	16	CASSSTSGLTSEGQFF	TGTGCCAGCAGCTCGACTAGCGGCTTAACCTCTGAGGGGCAGTTCTTC
.	.	TRBJ1-5	TRBV12-2	17	CASRLAHGGGAGQPQHF	TGTGCAAGTCGCTTAGCGCATGGGGGGGGCGCCGGGCAGCCCCAGCATTTT
.	.	TRBJ2-3	TRBV5-1	14	CASSPGVVTDTQYF	TGCGCCAGCAGCCCGGGGGTAGTCACAGATACGCAGTATTTT
.	TRBD2	TRBJ2-1	TRBV11-3	15	CASSLLAGGLNEQFF	TGTGCCAGCAGCTTGCTAGCGGGAGGGCTAAATGAGCAGTTCTTC
.	.	TRBJ1-5	TRBV4-1	18	CASSQVHVGAISNQPQHF	TGCGCCAGCAGCCAAGTTCACGTCGGGGCGATTAGCAATCAGCCCCAGCATTTT
few	.	TRBJ2-5	TRBV15	14	CATSRPGPTETQYF	TGTGCCACCAGCAGGCCGGGTCCCACCGAGACCCAGTACTTC
.	.	TRBJ2-7	TRBV11-2	14	CASSLEGSTYEQYF	TGTGCCAGCAGCTTAGAGGGGTCTACCTACGAGCAGTACTTC
.	TRBD2	TRBJ2-7	TRBV5-5	14	CASSLGGLALEQYF	TGTGCCAGCAGCTTGGGGGGACTAGCGCTCGAGCAGTACTTC
.	TRBD1	TRBJ2-2	TRBV10-3	14	CAIRTGTHTGELFF	TGTGCCATCAGGACAGGGACCCACACCGGGGAGCTGTTTTTT
few	TRBD2	TRBJ2-2	TRBV19	18	CASSLRTSGRALPGELFF	TGTGCCAGTAGCCTCCGGACTAGCGGGAGGGCCCTCCCCGGGGAGCTGTTTTTT
.	.	TRBJ2-7	TRBV4-3	14	CASSQDSGKSVLYF	TGCGCCAGCAGCCAAGACTCGGGGAAGTCAGTTCTGTACTTC
many	TRBD2	TRBJ2-7	TRBV7-2	16	CASSYGPTSGPYEQYF	TGTGCCAGCAGTTATGGCCCAACTAGCGGACCCTACGAGCAGTACTTC
.	.	TRBJ2-2	TRBV5-6	16	CASSLVSRDPNGELFF	TGTGCCAGCAGCTTGGTTTCGCGGGACCCGAACGGGGAGCTGTTTTTT
.	.	TRBJ2-2	TRBV5-4	16	CASSPARGANTGELFF	TGTGCCAGCAGCCCTGCGAGGGGCGCGAACACCGGGGAGCTGTTTTTT
.	.	TRBJ1-1	TRBV19	14	CASIPDSMNTEAFF	TGTGCCAGTATCCCGGACAGCATGAACACTGAAGCTTTCTTT
.	.	TRBJ1-4	TRBV5-6	13	CASCLGYGEKLFF	TGTGCCAGCTGCCTGGGGTACGGCGAAAAACTGTTTTTT
.	TRBD2	TRBJ2-1	TRBV5-1	16	CASSLAVLAGYNEQFF	TGCGCCAGCAGCTTGGCGGTTCTAGCGGGTTACAATGAGCAGTTCTTC
.	TRBD1	TRBJ2-7	TRBV30	15	CAWRQTGTGYNEQYF	TGTGCCTGGAGACAGACCGGGACAGGGTACAACGAGCAGTACTTC
.	.	TRBJ1-5	TRBV28	15	CASSPLPGGNQPQHF	TGTGCCAGCAGCCCCCTTCCCGGCGGCAATCAGCCCCAGCATTTT
.	.	TRBJ1-3	TRBV5-1	14	CASSLVQGLDTIYF	TGCGCCAGCAGCTTGGTACAGGGTTTGGACACCATATATTTT
.	.	TRBJ1-5	TRBV29-1	13	CSARVSTDQPQHF	TGCAGCGCTAGGGTATCGACAGATCAGCCCCAGCATTTT
.	TRBD1	TRBJ2-3	TRBV7-2	16	CASSSGPGQGTDTQYF	TGTGCCAGCAGCTCGGGCCCGGGACAGGGGACAGATACGCAGTATTTT
.	.	TRBJ1-5	TRBV30	17	CAWSVAGALGSNQPQHF	TGTGCCTGGAGTGTTGCGGGGGCACTTGGTAGCAATCAGCCCCAGCATTTT
.	.	TRBJ2-3	TRBV2	14	CASSIGRQADTQYF	TGTGCCAGCAGTATAGGAAGACAGGCAGATACGCAGTATTTT
.	TRBD2	TRBJ2-4	TRBV5-4	12	CASSSWEGIQYF	TGTGCCAGCAGCTCGTGGGAGGGCATTCAGTACTTC
.	TRBD1	TRBJ2-1	TRBV12-5	13	CASGSTGLGEQFF	TGTGCTAGTGGTTCGACAGGGCTTGGTGAGCAGTTCTTC
many	.	TRBJ1-5	TRBV2	14	CASSEEGGRQPQHF	TGTGCCAGCAGTGAGGAAGGGGGGCGTCAGCCCCAGCATTTT
.	.	TRBJ2-1	TRBV11-2	14	CASVERTEINEQFF	TGTGCCAGCGTGGAACGGACGGAAATCAATGAGCAGTTCTTC
.	.	TRBJ2-2	TRBV4-1	13	CASSPGSRGELFF	TGCGCCAGCAGCCCGGGATCGAGAGGGGAGCTGTTTTTT
.	TRBD2	TRBJ2-7	TRBV11-2	13	CASRLAGGTEQYF	TGTGCCAGCCGACTAGCGGGGGGGACCGAGCAGTACTTC
.	TRBD2	TRBJ2-1	TRBV7-2	14	CASSMGLAGKKQFF	TGTGCCAGCAGCATGGGACTAGCGGGAAAGAAGCAGTTCTTC
.	TRBD1	TRBJ1-1	TRBV27	13	CASSWTGKAEAFF	TGTGCCAGCAGTTGGACAGGGAAGGCTGAAGCTTTCTTT
many	.	TRBJ2-1	TRBV11-2	13	CASSLQRYNEQFF	TGTGCCAGCAGCTTACAGCGGTACAATGAGCAGTTCTTC
.	.	TRBJ1-5	TRBV15	16	CATSRDWRGSNQPQHF	TGTGCCACCAGCAGAGATTGGCGGGGGAGCAATCAGCCCCAGCATTTT
.	.	TRBJ2-1	TRBV13	17	CASSRPGRAGVHNEQFF	TGTGCCAGCAGCCGCCCAGGCAGGGCAGGGGTCCACAATGAGCAGTTCTTC
.	.	TRBJ2-7	TRBV28	13	CASSPGGSYEQYF	TGTGCCAGCAGCCCTGGGGGCTCCTACGAGCAGTACTTC
.	.	TRBJ1-5	TRBV19	15	CASSILGGDGQPQHF	TGTGCCAGTAGTATACTTGGGGGGGATGGTCAGCCCCAGCATTTT
many	.	TRBJ1-1	TRBV7-8	14	CASSFGQINTEAFF	TGTGCCAGCAGCTTCGGACAGATTAACACTGAAGCTTTCTTT
.	.	TRBJ1-1	TRBV7-3	16	CASSSLSKAMNTEAFF	TGTGCCAGCAGCTCCTTGTCCAAAGCCATGAACACTGAAGCTTTCTTT
.	.	TRBJ2-1	TRBV18	15	CASSNDQGAYNEQFF	TGTGCCAGCTCAAACGATCAAGGAGCCTACAATGAGCAGTTCTTC